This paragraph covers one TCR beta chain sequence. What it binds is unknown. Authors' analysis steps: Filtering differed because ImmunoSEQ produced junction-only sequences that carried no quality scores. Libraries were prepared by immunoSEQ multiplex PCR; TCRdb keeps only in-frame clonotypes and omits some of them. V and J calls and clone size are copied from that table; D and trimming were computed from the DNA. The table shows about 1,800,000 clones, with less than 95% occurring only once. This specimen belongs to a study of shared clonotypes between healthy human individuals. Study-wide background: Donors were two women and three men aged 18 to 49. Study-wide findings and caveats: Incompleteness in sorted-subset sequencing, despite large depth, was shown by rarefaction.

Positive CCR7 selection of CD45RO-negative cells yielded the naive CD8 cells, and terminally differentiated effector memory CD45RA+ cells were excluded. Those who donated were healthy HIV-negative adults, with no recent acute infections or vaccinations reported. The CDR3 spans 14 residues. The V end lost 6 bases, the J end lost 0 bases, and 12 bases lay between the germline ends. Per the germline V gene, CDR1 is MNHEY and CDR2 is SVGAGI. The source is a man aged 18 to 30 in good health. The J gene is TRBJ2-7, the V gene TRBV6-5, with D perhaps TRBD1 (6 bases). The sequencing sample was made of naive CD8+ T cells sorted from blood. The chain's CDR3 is CASSPGQFSYEQYF. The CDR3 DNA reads TGTGCCAGCAGCCCTGGACAGTTCTCCTACGAGCAGTACTTC.